Each of the 20 T cell receptor beta chains below was sequenced from the same sample in a study of shared T cell receptors in the human thymus. Assay: immunoSEQ multiplex PCR; the TCRdb copy retains only in-frame clones and omits some. The table includes approximately 490,000 clones, roughly 74% detected once. A further study also used this sample, focusing on human thymus T cells.

Sample: thymocytes. These TCRs come from a boy in the first two years of life with a congenital heart defect.

CDR3 loop: CASSLDREEKLFF. Written as DNA, the CDR3 is TGTGCCAGCAGCCTGGACAGAGAAGAAAAACTGTTTTTT. The gene calls are TRBV4-2 and TRBJ1-4, with D possibly matching TRBD1 (6 bases). Germline CDR1 and CDR2: LGHNA and YNFKEQ. Between the trimmed V and J ends, which lost 4 bases and 8 bases, there was a span of 11 bases. This CDR3 is 13 amino acids long.

The chain combines TRBV4-2 with TRBJ2-1, with D maybe TRBD2 (6 bases). The V end lost 0 bases, the J end lost 6 bases, and 18 bases lay between the germline ends. Germline V lookup: CDR1 LGHNA, CDR2 YNFKEQ. The CDR3 runs to 17 residues. CDR3 region: CASSQEFPGLLGNEQFF. CDR3 in DNA: TGTGCCAGCAGCCAAGAATTCCCGGGACTCCTCGGCAATGAGCAGTTCTTC.

This clone was counted a few times. The chain joins TRBV2 to TRBJ1-4; tentatively, D is TRBD1 (5 bases). The germline CDR1 and CDR2 sequences are SNHLY and FYNNEI. This CDR3 spans 19 amino acids. V dropped 10 bases and J dropped 8 bases, with 35 bases sitting between them. The DNA for the CDR3 is TGTGCCACCCTGAACACGGCCTTAAGGGGTTCGAGGTCACGGGAAAAACTGTTTTTT. Its translation: CATLNTALRGSRSREKLFF.

This clone showed up just once. The chain combines TRBV13 with TRBJ2-7; tentatively, D is TRBD2 (6 bases). Germline V lookup: CDR1 PRHDT, CDR2 FYEKMQ (reference sequence). Trimming left V 4 bases short and J 4 bases short, with 20 bases between. The CDR3 is 16 residues long. The CDR3 DNA follows: TGTGCCAGCAGCTACCGAGATGGAGGGCCCCATTACGAGCAGTACTTC. The encoded protein is CASSYRDGGPHYEQYF. The full variable domain, completed using reference TRBV13 and TRBJ2-7, is AAGVIQSPRHLIKEKRETATLKCYPIPRHDTVYWYQQGPGQDPQFLISFYEKMQSDKGSIPDRFSAQQFSDYHSELNMSSLELGDSALYFCASSYRDGGPHYEQYFGPGTRLTVT.

This chain links TRBV11-2 with TRBJ2-3; 8 bases are a match to TRBD1. The length of the CDR3 is 15 residues. Per the germline V gene, CDR1 is SGHAT and CDR2 is FQNNGV. Trimming at V came to 5 bases and at J to 0 bases, leaving 4 bases not matched to a gene. Here the CDR3 reads CASSVRTGSTDTQYF. DNA of the CDR3: TGTGCCAGCAGCGTCCGGACAGGGAGCACAGATACGCAGTATTTT.

V and J are TRBV28 and TRBJ2-7; 13 bases match TRBD2. After removal of 6 bases from V and 6 bases from J, the junction contained 11 bases not matched to a gene. This CDR3 has 16 residues. Germline loops: CDR1 MDHEN, CDR2 SYDVKM. The CDR3 region has the DNA TGTGCCAGCAGACGACTAGCGGGGGGTCGATTTTCCGAGCAGTACTTC. It specifies CASRRLAGGRFSEQYF.

The V gene is TRBV2, the J gene TRBJ1-3; the D is unclear. Trimming cost V 1 base and J 0 bases, with 7 bases left between them. This CDR3 comprises 15 residues. CDR1 is SNHLY and CDR2 is FYNNEI in the germline V gene. CDR3 amino acids: CASSEEDFSGNTIYF. The CDR3 DNA is TGTGCCAGCAGTGAAGAGGACTTCTCTGGAAACACCATATATTTT.

The CDR3, as DNA: TGTGCCAGCAGCTTAGAGGTTGGGCGGGCCCATCCTAATGAGCAGTTCTTC. Translation gives CASSLEVGRAHPNEQFF. This chain joins TRBV7-7 and TRBJ2-1, with TRBD2 as a possible D gene (5 bases). The CDR3 consists of 17 residues. The V end lost 1 base, the J end lost 7 bases, and 20 bases lay between the germline ends. CDR1 SSHAT and CDR2 FNYEAQ come from the germline V gene (reference sequence).

The rearrangement links TRBV6-1 to TRBJ1-5; D is possibly TRBD1 (6 bases). CDR1 is MNHNS, CDR2 SASEGT, per germline. The V end lost 4 bases, the J end lost 3 bases, and 16 bases lay between the germline ends. CDR3 length equals 16 residues. CDR3 region: CASSAPGQSVNQPQHF. The CDR3 nucleotides are TGTGCCAGCAGTGCCCCCGGACAGTCAGTCAATCAGCCCCAGCATTTT.

V usage is TRBV30 and J usage is TRBJ1-5; D is undetermined. Trimming removed 3 bases from V and 1 base from J, with 13 bases in between. The CDR3 has 15 amino acids. CDR1 and CDR2 from the germline V gene are GTSNPN and SVGIG (reference sequence). The CDR3 DNA reads as TGTGCCTGGAGGGAGCGGGGTCAAAGCAATCAGCCCCAGCATTTT. Residues: CAWRERGQSNQPQHF.

The chain couples TRBV9 to TRBJ2-7, with D tentatively TRBD1 (6 bases). The V end lost 7 bases, the J end lost 5 bases, and 19 bases lay between the germline ends. This CDR3 comprises 14 residues. Per the germline V gene, CDR1 is SGDLS and CDR2 is YYNGEE. The CDR3, as DNA: TGTGCCAGCTCGCTCGAAGACAGGTCGAACGAGCAGTACTTC. Its protein is CASSLEDRSNEQYF. Variable domain in full (rest from reference TRBV9 and TRBJ2-7): DSGVTQTPKHLITATGQRVTLRCSPRSGDLSVYWYQQSLDQGLQFLIQYYNGEERAKGNILERFSAQQFPDLHSELNLSSLELGDSALYFCASSLEDRSNEQYFGPGTRLTVT.

The V and J genes are TRBV5-4 and TRBJ1-2, with a tentative D call TRBD1 (5 bases). The CDR3 loop spans 17 amino acids. CDR1 is SGHNT and CDR2 is YYREEE in the germline V gene (reference sequence). Trimming removed 0 bases at V and 4 bases at J, with 19 bases between. DNA of the CDR3: TGTGCCAGCAGCTTGGCTTGGCAGGGTCGATTCCCCTATGGCTACACCTTC. Amino acids: CASSLAWQGRFPYGYTF.

The CDR3 loop is CSVLGQPYGYTF. CDR3 DNA sequence: TGCAGCGTTTTGGGCCAGCCTTATGGCTACACCTTC. The chain employs TRBV29-1 and TRBJ1-2; D unresolved. V was cut by 5 bases and J by 5 bases, with 12 bases left in between. Germline loops: CDR1 SQVTM, CDR2 ANQGSEA. CDR3 length: 12 residues.

V and J are TRBV18 and TRBJ2-1; D not resolved. The CDR3 is made up of 15 amino acids. Per germline, CDR1 KGHSH and CDR2 LQKENI. Trimming cost V 6 bases and J 0 bases, with 12 bases left between them. The CDR3 loop is CASSPRSHSYNEQFF. The CDR3 DNA reads as TGTGCCAGCTCGCCGAGGTCTCACTCCTACAATGAGCAGTTCTTC.

The chain recombines TRBV5-1 with TRBJ2-1; D might be TRBD1 (6 bases). Trimming removed 2 bases at V and 2 bases at J, with 11 bases between. Germline CDR1 SGHRS, CDR2 YFSETQ. The CDR3 runs to 15 residues. The CDR3 bases are TGCGCCAGCAGCTTTCATGGGGGCCCCTACAATGAGCAGTTCTTC. Translation gives CASSFHGGPYNEQFF.

The chain is built from TRBV29-1 and TRBJ2-1; 9 nucleotides agree with TRBD1. Germline loops: CDR1 SQVTM, CDR2 ANQGSEA. The CDR3 loop spans 13 amino acids. V was clipped by 7 bases and J by 7 bases; unmatched bases: 8. The CDR3 loop reads CSGTGGSSNEQFF. The CDR3 DNA reads as TGCAGCGGAACAGGGGGCTCGTCGAATGAGCAGTTCTTC.

This rearrangement joins TRBV29-1 to TRBJ2-1; 9 bases line up with TRBD2. Germline values: CDR1 SQVTM, CDR2 ANQGSEA. Unmatched junction bases numbered 14, after V lost 0 bases and J lost 8 bases. This CDR3 has 17 amino acids. The CDR3 DNA reads as TGCAGCGTTGAAGAAATCCCAGCGGGAGGACTAAGCGATGAGCAGTTCTTC. Translation: CSVEEIPAGGLSDEQFF.

The genes are TRBV7-9 and TRBJ2-2; 9 nucleotides agree with TRBD1. Germline values: CDR1 SEHNR, CDR2 FQNEAQ (reference sequence). With V trimmed by 0 bases and J by 2 bases, 7 bases remained unmatched. The CDR3 contains 18 residues. The CDR3 nucleotides read TGTGCCAGCAGCTTAGCGGACAGGGGCGCCACAAACACCGGGGAGCTGTTTTTT. Translated, it gives CASSLADRGATNTGELFF.

The sample holds one count of this clone. J is TRBJ2-5 and V is TRBV2, with 7 bases matching TRBD2. Trimming removed 7 bases from V and 3 bases from J; junction bases left unmatched: 8. Germline V gene lookup returns CDR1 SNHLY and CDR2 FYNNEI. This CDR3 comprises 14 residues. CDR3 residues: CASKASGLEETQYF. CDR3 DNA sequence: TGTGCCAGCAAGGCTAGCGGACTGGAAGAGACCCAGTACTTC.

The rearrangement joins TRBV6-6 to TRBJ2-3, with 7 nucleotides matching TRBD1. J gave up 0 bases and V 10 bases, and 10 bases lay outside the gene matches. The CDR3 is made up of 15 amino acids. CDR1 is MNHNY and CDR2 is SVGAGI in the germline V gene (reference sequence). For the CDR3, the DNA is TGTGCCATCTCCCGAGGGGGCGCAAGCACAGATACGCAGTATTTT. Encoded protein: CAISRGGASTDTQYF.